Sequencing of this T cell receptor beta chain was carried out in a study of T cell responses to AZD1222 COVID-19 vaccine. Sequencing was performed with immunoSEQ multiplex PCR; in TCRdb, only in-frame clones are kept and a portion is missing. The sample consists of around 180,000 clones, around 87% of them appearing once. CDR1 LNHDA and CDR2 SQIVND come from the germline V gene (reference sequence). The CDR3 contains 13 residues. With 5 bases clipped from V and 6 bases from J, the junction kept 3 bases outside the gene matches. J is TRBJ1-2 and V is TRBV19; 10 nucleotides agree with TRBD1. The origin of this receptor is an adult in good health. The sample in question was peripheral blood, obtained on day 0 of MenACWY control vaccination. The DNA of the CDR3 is TGTGCCAGTAGTCGACAGGGGGCGGATGGCTACACCTTC. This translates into CASSRQGADGYTF.